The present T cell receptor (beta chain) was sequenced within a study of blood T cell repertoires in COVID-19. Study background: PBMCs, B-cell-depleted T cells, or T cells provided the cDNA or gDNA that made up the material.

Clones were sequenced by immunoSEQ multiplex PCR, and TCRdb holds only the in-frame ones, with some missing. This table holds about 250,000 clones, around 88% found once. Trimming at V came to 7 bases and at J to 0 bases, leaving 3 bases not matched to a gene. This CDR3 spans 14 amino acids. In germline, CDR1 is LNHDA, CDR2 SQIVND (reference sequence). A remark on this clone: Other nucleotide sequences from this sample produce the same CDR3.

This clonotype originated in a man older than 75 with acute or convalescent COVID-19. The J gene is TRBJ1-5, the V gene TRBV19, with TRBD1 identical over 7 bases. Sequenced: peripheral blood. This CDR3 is CASNDRASNQPQHF. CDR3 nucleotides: TGTGCCAGTAATGACAGGGCTAGCAATCAGCCCCAGCATTTT.